This T cell receptor beta chain was retrieved from a study of vaccination effects on CD4 cells after COVID-19. Study-level background: Every participant took two doses of the BNT162b2 or mRNA-1273 vaccine.

Repertoires were generated with immunoSEQ multiplex PCR, while TCRdb's copy carries only in-frame clones and drops some. Here the sample spans more than 20,000 clones, around 72% being singletons. Trimming cost V 8 bases and J 1 base; bases outside gene matches: 9. The CDR3 is made up of 15 amino acids. Germline V CDR1 and CDR2: LNHDA, SQIVND (reference sequence). To note about this clone: Antigen specificity is unknown.

Findings of the study overall: Early timepoints after infection were absent, and convalescent patients were few in the study. Late post-vaccination samples showed marked contraction of infection- and vaccine-induced clones.

With the ViraFEST assay, the study expanded antigen-specific CD4+ T cells using viral peptide pools, then sequenced them. When more than 9 days of culture had elapsed, CD4+ T cells were isolated. SARS-CoV-2 infection was confirmed by PCR in the person between March and December 2020. Wells of roughly 2.1 million PBMC each were grown with about 9.5 IU/ml IL-2 and 9 to 10 ug/ml peptides. Sequencing was performed on CD4+ T cells from PBMCs cultured with a peptide pool, taken before COVID-19 vaccination. The receptor was isolated from a human donor who had a prior SARS-CoV-2 infection. V usage is TRBV19 and J usage is TRBJ2-3; TRBD2 aligns across 7 bases. Here the CDR3 DNA reads TGTGCCAGTCGCCCTGGCGCGGGGGGCACAGATACGCAGTATTTT. It is translated as CASRPGAGGTDTQYF.